This TCR beta chain came from a study of blood T cells in healthy people across ages. Whole-study context: For every two T cells, template switching captured about one barcoded beta molecule.

General study findings and limits: The percentage of naive T cells correlated strongly with TCR beta diversity.

The CDR3 is 16 amino acids. Looked up from germline, CDR1 is WNHNN and CDR2 is SYGVQD (reference sequence). Trimming took 0 bases from V and 1 from J, leaving 11 bases between them. This clonotype was detected only a few times. Antigen specificity is unknown. The use of a sample-barcoded 5' primer and a J-beta primer mix characterized a second PCR of about 6 to 11 cycles. Each cDNA molecule carried a tag from a template-switch adaptor that contained 12 random nucleotides. Each sample provided no less than 2.5 million CDR3-containing paired-end reads. Via MiXCR, TCRdb re-called the 5' RACE reads, giving one row per CDR3 protein. The sample has about 730,000 distinct CDR3 sequences; approximately 39% are singletons.

The sample taken for sequencing was blood. The rearrangement links TRBV10-1 to TRBJ2-3; D is perhaps TRBD1 (7 bases). This TCR was recovered from a woman aged 55-75 years in good health. The CDR3 nucleotides read TGCGCCAGCAGTGAGTCATCCAGGGGGGGCACAGATACGCAGTATTTT. Its translation is CASSESSRGGTDTQYF.